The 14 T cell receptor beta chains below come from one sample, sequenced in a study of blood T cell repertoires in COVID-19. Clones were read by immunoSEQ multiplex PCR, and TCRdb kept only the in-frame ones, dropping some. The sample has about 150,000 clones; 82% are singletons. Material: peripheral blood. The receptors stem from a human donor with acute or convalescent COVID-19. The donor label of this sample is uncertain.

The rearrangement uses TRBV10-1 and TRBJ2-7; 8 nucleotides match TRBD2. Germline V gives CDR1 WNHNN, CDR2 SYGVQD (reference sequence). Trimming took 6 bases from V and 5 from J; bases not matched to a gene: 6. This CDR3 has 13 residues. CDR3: CASSPGGADEQYF. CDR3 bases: TGCGCCAGCAGCCCCGGGGGGGCTGACGAGCAGTACTTC.

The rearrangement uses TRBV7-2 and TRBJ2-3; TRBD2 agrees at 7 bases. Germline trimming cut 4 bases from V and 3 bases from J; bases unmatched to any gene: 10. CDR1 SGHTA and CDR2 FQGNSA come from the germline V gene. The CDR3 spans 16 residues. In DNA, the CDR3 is TGTGCCAGCAGCTCGGCGGGGGTTTTTGCAACAGATACGCAGTATTTT. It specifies CASSSAGVFATDTQYF.

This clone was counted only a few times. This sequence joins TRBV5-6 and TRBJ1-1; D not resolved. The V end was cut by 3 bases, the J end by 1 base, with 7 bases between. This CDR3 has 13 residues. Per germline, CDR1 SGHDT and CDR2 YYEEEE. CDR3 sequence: CASSSPRNTEAFF. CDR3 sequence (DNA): TGTGCCAGCAGCTCCCCCAGGAACACTGAAGCTTTCTTT.

CDR3 amino acids: CASSPSRGRDEAFF. CDR3 nucleotide sequence: TGCGCCAGCAGCCCTTCAAGGGGCAGGGATGAAGCTTTCTTT. The chain links TRBV4-1 to TRBJ1-1, with D possibly matching TRBD1 (5 bases). The CDR3 totals 14 residues. The germline V and J ends were trimmed by 4 bases and 7 bases, with 16 bases remaining between them. CDR1 and CDR2 from the germline V gene are MGHRA and YSYEKL.

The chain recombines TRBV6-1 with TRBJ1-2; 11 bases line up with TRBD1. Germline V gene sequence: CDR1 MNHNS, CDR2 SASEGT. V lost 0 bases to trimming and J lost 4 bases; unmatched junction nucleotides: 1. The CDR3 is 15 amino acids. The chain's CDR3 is CASSEADRGPYGYTF. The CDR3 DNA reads TGTGCCAGCAGTGAAGCGGACAGGGGGCCCTATGGCTACACCTTC.

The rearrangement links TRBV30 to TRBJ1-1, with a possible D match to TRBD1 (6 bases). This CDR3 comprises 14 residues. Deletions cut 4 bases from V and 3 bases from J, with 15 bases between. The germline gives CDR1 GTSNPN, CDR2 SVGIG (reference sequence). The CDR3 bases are TGTGCCTGGACCGGGGGAGGGGGGTACACTGAAGCTTTCTTT. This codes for CAWTGGGGYTEAFF.

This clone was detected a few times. The CDR3 reads CASSSLPGGGQPQHF. The CDR3 DNA follows: TGCGCCAGCAGCTCCCTTCCAGGGGGCGGGCAGCCCCAGCATTTT. V gene TRBV5-1 combines with J gene TRBJ1-5; 8 bases line up with TRBD1. Per germline, CDR1 SGHRS and CDR2 YFSETQ. With 3 bases clipped from V and 7 bases from J, the junction kept 9 bases outside the gene matches. The CDR3 sequence is 15 residues long.

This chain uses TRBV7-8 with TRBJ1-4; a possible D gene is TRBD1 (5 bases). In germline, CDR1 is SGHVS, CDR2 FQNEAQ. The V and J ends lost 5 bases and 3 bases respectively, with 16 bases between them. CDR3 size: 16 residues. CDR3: CASSAISGLPNEKLFF. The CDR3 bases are TGTGCCAGCAGCGCCATTTCAGGGTTACCTAATGAAAAACTGTTTTTT.

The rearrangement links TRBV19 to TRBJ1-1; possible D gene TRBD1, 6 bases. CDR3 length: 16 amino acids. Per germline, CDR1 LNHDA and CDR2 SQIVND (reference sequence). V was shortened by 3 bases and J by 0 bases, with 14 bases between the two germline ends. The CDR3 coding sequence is TGTGCCAGTAGTATCACGGGACACCTCATGAACACTGAAGCTTTCTTT. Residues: CASSITGHLMNTEAFF.

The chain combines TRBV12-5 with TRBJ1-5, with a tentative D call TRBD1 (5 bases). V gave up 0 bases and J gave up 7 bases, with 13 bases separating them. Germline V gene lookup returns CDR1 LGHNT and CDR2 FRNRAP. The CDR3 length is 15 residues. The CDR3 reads CASGLVGGTGQPQHF. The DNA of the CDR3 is TGTGCTAGTGGTTTGGTGGGGGGTACGGGGCAGCCCCAGCATTTT.

Here the CDR3 reads CASSLPGLANNEQFF. As DNA, the CDR3 is TGTGCCAGCAGCTTGCCGGGACTAGCGAACAATGAGCAGTTCTTC. This sequence joins TRBV5-4 and TRBJ2-1, with TRBD2 matching 10 bases. The J segment lost 5 bases and the V segment lost 1 base, leaving 3 bases of the junction unmatched. Germline V CDR1 and CDR2: SGHNT, YYREEE (reference sequence). This CDR3 comprises 15 residues.

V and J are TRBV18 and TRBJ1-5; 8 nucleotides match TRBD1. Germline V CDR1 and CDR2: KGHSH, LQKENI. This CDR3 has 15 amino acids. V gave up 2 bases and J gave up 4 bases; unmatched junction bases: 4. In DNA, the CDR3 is TGTGCCAGCTCACCAAATGACAGGGGAAATCAGCCCCAGCATTTT. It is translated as CASSPNDRGNQPQHF.

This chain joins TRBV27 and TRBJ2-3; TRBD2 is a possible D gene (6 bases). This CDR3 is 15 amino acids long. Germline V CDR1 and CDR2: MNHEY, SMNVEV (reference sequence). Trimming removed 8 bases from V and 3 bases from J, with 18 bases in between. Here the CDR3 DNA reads TGTGCCAGCCGTCGGTGGGGGGATGGAACAGATACGCAGTATTTT. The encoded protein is CASRRWGDGTDTQYF.

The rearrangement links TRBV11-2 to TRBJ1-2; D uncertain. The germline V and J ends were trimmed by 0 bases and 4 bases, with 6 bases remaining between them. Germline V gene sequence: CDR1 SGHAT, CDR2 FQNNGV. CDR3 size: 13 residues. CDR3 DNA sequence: TGTGCCAGCAGCTTAGATCCAGGCTATGGCTACACCTTC. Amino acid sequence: CASSLDPGYGYTF.